The T cell receptor beta chain under discussion was sequenced for a study of cytomegalovirus exposure and HLA in healthy donors. This table comes from immunoSEQ multiplex PCR, and its TCRdb copy is limited to in-frame clones, with some not included. This table holds approximately 120,000 clones, around 94% found once. With 7 bases removed from V and 0 bases from J, the gap between germline ends came to 14 bases. This CDR3 has 15 amino acids. Germline assignment: CDR1 SGDLS and CDR2 YYNGEE. The chain employs TRBV9 and TRBJ1-5; the D gene is possibly TRBD1 (5 bases). This receptor was taken from a woman under 30 in good health and CMV-seronegative. The material sequenced was PBMCs. Written as DNA, the CDR3 is TGTGCCAGCTCCAGGGAGGCTCATAGCAATCAGCCCCAGCATTTT. Its translation: CASSREAHSNQPQHF.